The clone carrying this T cell receptor beta chain was picked up a small number of times. The germline V gene encodes CDR1 SGHRS and CDR2 YFSETQ. The CDR3 is 14 amino acids. The J segment lost 4 bases and the V segment lost 6 bases, leaving 8 bases of the junction unmatched. The authors' processing: Amplification of reference gene primers was used by the study to estimate nucleated cell counts. Some clones are missing from TCRdb's copy, which holds only in-frame ones; the method was immunoSEQ multiplex PCR. That table supplies the V and J calls and clone size; D and trimming were determined from the DNA. The sample shows approximately 88,000 clones, around 80% of them seen only once. This entry comes from a study of blood T cell repertoires in COVID-19. Across the whole study: There were acute and convalescent COVID-19 samples, and they came from the United States, Italy and Spain. T cells, B-cell-depleted T cells, or PBMCs provided the cDNA or gDNA that served as material.

The sequence came from a man aged 45-60 years who had recovered from COVID-19. Material: peripheral blood. The chain recombines TRBV5-1 with TRBJ2-3; 7 bases align to TRBD1. CDR3 protein: CASIEGARSDTQYF. CDR3 sequence (DNA): TGCGCCAGCATCGAGGGGGCGCGGTCAGATACGCAGTATTTT.